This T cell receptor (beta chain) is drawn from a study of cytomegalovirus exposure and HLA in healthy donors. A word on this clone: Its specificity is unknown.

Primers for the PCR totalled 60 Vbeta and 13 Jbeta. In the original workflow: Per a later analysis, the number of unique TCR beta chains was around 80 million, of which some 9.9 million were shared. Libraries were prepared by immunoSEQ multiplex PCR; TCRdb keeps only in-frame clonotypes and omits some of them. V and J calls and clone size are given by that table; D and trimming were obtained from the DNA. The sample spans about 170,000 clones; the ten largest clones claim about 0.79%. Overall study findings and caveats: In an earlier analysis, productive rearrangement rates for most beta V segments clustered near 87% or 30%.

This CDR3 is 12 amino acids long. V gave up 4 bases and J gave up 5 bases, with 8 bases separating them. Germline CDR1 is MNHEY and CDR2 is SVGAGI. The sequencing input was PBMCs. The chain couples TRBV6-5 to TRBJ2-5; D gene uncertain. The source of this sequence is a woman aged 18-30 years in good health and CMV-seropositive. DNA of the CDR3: TGTGCCAGCAGTTCTCTCGGGGAGACCCAGTACTTC. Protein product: CASSSLGETQYF.